This TCR beta chain originates from a study of T cell responses to AZD1222 COVID-19 vaccine. Sequenced by immunoSEQ multiplex PCR; TCRdb stores in-frame clones only, minus some. The data contain over 85,000 clones, approximately 92% of them singletons. The ends lost 4 bases at V and 5 bases at J; junction bases unmatched: 18. CDR3 length equals 17 residues. CDR1 and CDR2 (germline): SQVTM, ANQGSEA. The TCR originated in an adult in good health. The chain has TRBV29-1 and TRBJ2-5, with 8 bases lining up with TRBD1. The sequencing here drew on peripheral blood, taken on day 0 of AZD1222 vaccination. The CDR3 region has the DNA TGCAGCGTTGTTAATATTCGTGGACAGGGTGATTGGGAGACCCAGTACTTC. This gives the protein CSVVNIRGQGDWETQYF.